Presented here are 21 T cell receptor beta chains from one specimen sequenced in a study of blood T cell repertoires in COVID-19. The protocol was immunoSEQ multiplex PCR, while the TCRdb copy is restricted to in-frame clones and leaves out a portion. The data hold just over 200,000 clones, with around three quarters observed a single time. The sequencing input was peripheral blood. Every receptor here comes from a woman between 70 and 85 years old with acute or convalescent COVID-19.

The rearrangement joins TRBV2 to TRBJ2-2, with D perhaps TRBD2 (6 bases). V was pared by 6 bases and J by 4 bases, with 12 bases between. Looked up from germline, CDR1 is SNHLY and CDR2 is FYNNEI. The CDR3 runs to 14 residues. DNA of the CDR3: TGTGCCAGCAGAACGGGAGTTTTCACCGGGGAGCTGTTTTTT. It is translated as CASRTGVFTGELFF.

This clone has more than one count but fewer than ten. The V and J genes are TRBV19 and TRBJ1-2; D is unclear. The V gene lost 3 bases and the J gene lost 2 bases, with 4 bases spanning the gap. This CDR3 spans 12 amino acids. Per germline, CDR1 LNHDA and CDR2 SQIVND (reference sequence). CDR3 protein: CASSIQNYGYTF. CDR3 DNA: TGTGCCAGTAGTATTCAAAACTATGGCTACACCTTC.

The DNA of the CDR3 is TGTGCCAGCAGCAGAACTACCATGAACACTGAAGCTTTCTTT. As protein: CASSRTTMNTEAFF. V is TRBV7-9 and J is TRBJ1-1, with D unclear. Trimming took 5 bases from V and 0 from J, leaving 10 bases between them. The CDR3 covers 14 residues. CDR1 and CDR2 from the germline V gene are SEHNR and FQNEAQ (reference sequence).

This chain links TRBV5-1 with TRBJ2-1; 8 nucleotides match TRBD2. The germline CDR1 and CDR2 sequences are SGHRS and YFSETQ. V lost 5 bases to trimming and J lost 9 bases; unmatched junction nucleotides: 13. The CDR3 loop spans 15 amino acids. The CDR3 sequence: CASSTGTSIDTEQFF. The CDR3 region has the DNA TGCGCCAGCAGTACCGGGACTAGTATAGATACTGAGCAGTTCTTC.

This clone was seen just once. The rearrangement joins TRBV6-5 to TRBJ1-5; tentative D call: TRBD1 (5 bases). This CDR3 is built from 15 residues. Between the trimmed V and J ends, which lost 6 bases and 0 bases, there was a span of 12 bases. The germline V gene has CDR1 MNHEY and CDR2 SVGAGI. The CDR3 DNA reads TGTGCCAGCAGACCTGACAGTTATAGCAATCAGCCCCAGCATTTT. This sequence encodes CASRPDSYSNQPQHF.

V and J are TRBV10-3 and TRBJ1-6; D perhaps matches TRBD1 (6 bases). The CDR3 length is 14 residues. V was trimmed by 4 bases and J by 5 bases, leaving 9 bases between them. Per germline, CDR1 ENHRY and CDR2 SYGVKD. The chain's CDR3 is CAISGTDNNSPLHF. As DNA, the CDR3 is TGTGCCATCAGTGGGACAGATAATAATTCACCCCTCCACTTT.

The chain joins TRBV14 to TRBJ2-7; 9 positions agree with TRBD1. The CDR3 has 15 amino acids. The V segment lost 1 base and the J segment 2 bases; nucleotides outside the gene matches: 3. Germline V CDR1 and CDR2: SGHDN, FVKESK. The CDR3 protein is CASSQGTGAAYEQYF. The CDR3 region has the DNA TGTGCCAGCAGCCAAGGGACAGGGGCGGCCTACGAGCAGTACTTC. Filled out from reference TRBV14 and TRBJ2-7, the complete variable domain reads EAGVTQFPSHSVIEKGQTVTLRCDPISGHDNLYWYRRVMGKEIKFLLHFVKESKQDESGMPNNRFLAERTGGTYSTLKVQPAELEDSGVYFCASSQGTGAAYEQYFGPGTRLTVT.

The gene calls are TRBV19 and TRBJ1-2; 7 bases line up with TRBD1. The CDR3 consists of 12 residues. Germline CDR1 is LNHDA and CDR2 is SQIVND (reference sequence). The junction had 6 bases not matched to a gene; V was cut back by 7 bases and J by 7 bases. CDR3 sequence (DNA): TGTGCCAGTAACGACAGGGAGTCTGGCTACACCTTC. It is translated as CASNDRESGYTF.

The chain couples TRBV6-6 to TRBJ2-2; D ambiguous. The CDR3 is 15 residues long. Germline-derived CDR1 and CDR2 are MNHNY and SVGAGI (reference sequence). V was shortened by 0 bases and J by 2 bases, with 7 bases between the two germline ends. The CDR3 loop reads CASSYSILNTGELFF. In DNA, the CDR3 is TGTGCCAGCAGTTACTCGATTCTAAACACCGGGGAGCTGTTTTTT.

This clone was detected only once. The V call is TRBV10-3, the J call TRBJ2-5, with D possibly TRBD2 on 6 matching bases. This CDR3 is built from 13 residues. Germline loops: CDR1 ENHRY, CDR2 SYGVKD. V lost 10 bases to trimming and J lost 2 bases, with 14 bases between them. The CDR3 spells CATGGTFQETQYF. For the CDR3, the DNA is TGTGCCACCGGGGGAACTTTTCAAGAGACCCAGTACTTC.

The rearrangement uses TRBV18 and TRBJ1-3, with TRBD1 identical over 7 bases. The CDR3 loop spans 14 amino acids. The germline V gene encodes CDR1 KGHSH and CDR2 LQKENI. Trimming cost V 4 bases and J 2 bases; bases outside gene matches: 2. CDR3 amino acids: CASSLQGTGNTIYF. The CDR3 DNA is TGTGCCAGCTCACTACAGGGGACTGGAAACACCATATATTTT.

The V call is TRBV28, the J call TRBJ2-3; 13 bases line up with TRBD2. Germline V gives CDR1 MDHEN, CDR2 SYDVKM. V was pared by 0 bases and J by 3 bases, with 0 bases of the junction left unmatched. The CDR3 is made up of 16 amino acids. The CDR3 bases are TGTGCCAGCAGTTTATGGACTAGCGGGGGGACAGATACGCAGTATTTT. Protein product: CASSLWTSGGTDTQYF.

This chain joins TRBV7-9 and TRBJ1-4; 8 positions match TRBD1. V lost 5 bases and J lost 8; bases outside the gene matches: 10. This CDR3 has 15 amino acids. Germline loops: CDR1 SEHNR, CDR2 FQNEAQ (reference sequence). As DNA, the CDR3 is TGTGCCAGCAGCCAACGACAGGGGCCGGAAGAAAAACTGTTTTTT. Encoded protein: CASSQRQGPEEKLFF.

This chain connects TRBV19 to TRBJ1-2; perhaps TRBD1 as D (6 bases). V was pared by 7 bases and J by 7 bases, with 13 bases between. The CDR3 spans 12 residues. Per germline, CDR1 LNHDA and CDR2 SQIVND (reference sequence). The CDR3 region has the DNA TGTGCCAGTACCAAAGGGGGGGCTGGCTACACCTTC. This gives the protein CASTKGGAGYTF.

This chain uses TRBV5-1 with TRBJ2-3; D is possibly TRBD2 (6 bases). V shed 3 bases and J shed 0 bases, with 11 bases lying between them. Germline CDR1 and CDR2: SGHRS and YFSETQ. The CDR3 sequence is 15 residues long. CDR3 bases: TGCGCCAGCAGCTCATGGGGGACTAGCACAGATACGCAGTATTTT. It encodes CASSSWGTSTDTQYF. The full variable domain, its missing parts supplied by reference TRBV5-1 and TRBJ2-3, is KAGVTQTPRYLIKTRGQQVTLSCSPISGHRSVSWYQQTPGQGLQFLFEYFSETQRNKGNFPGRFSGRQFSNSRSEMNVSTLELGDSALYLCASSSWGTSTDTQYFGPGTRLTVL.

This clone turned up a few times. This chain links TRBV3-1 (or the pseudogene TRBV3-2) with TRBJ2-7; 10 bases fit TRBD2. The CDR3 is 14 amino acids. The germline gives CDR1 LGHDT, CDR2 YNNKEL (reference sequence). V was clipped by 6 bases and J by 1 base; unmatched bases: 3. The CDR3 DNA reads as TGTGCCAGCAGACAGACTAGCGGGTCCTACGAGCAGTACTTC. As protein: CASRQTSGSYEQYF.

V usage is TRBV7-2 and J usage is TRBJ2-1; 16 nucleotides line up with TRBD2. This CDR3 has 18 amino acids. V was pared by 1 base and J by 6 bases, with 6 bases of the junction left unmatched. Germline CDR1 reads SGHTA; CDR2 reads FQGNSA. The CDR3 DNA reads TGTGCCAGCAGCTTAGTCCCGGGACTAGCGGGAGGGCCCAATGAGCAGTTCTTC. This gives the protein CASSLVPGLAGGPNEQFF.

This chain links TRBV6-5 with TRBJ1-2, with 7 bases aligning to TRBD1. CDR1 and CDR2 from the germline V gene are MNHEY and SVGAGI. Losses at the gene ends were 4 bases for V and 6 bases for J; bases not matched to a gene: 8. The CDR3 is 14 amino acids. The CDR3 DNA follows: TGTGCCAGCAGTTCCGGATCCAGGGGGGATGGCTACACCTTC. It translates to CASSSGSRGDGYTF.

The chain combines TRBV7-2 with TRBJ2-1, with a tentative D call TRBD2 (5 bases). This CDR3 has 15 amino acids. Trimming cost V 4 bases and J 3 bases, with 13 bases left between them. Germline V gene lookup returns CDR1 SGHTA and CDR2 FQGNSA. The CDR3 DNA reads TGTGCCAGCAGCTCCATGCCCGGGAACTACAATGAGCAGTTCTTC. It encodes CASSSMPGNYNEQFF.

The V and J genes are TRBV21-1 and TRBJ2-2; the table calls TRBD2, which could not be checked here. TRBV21-1 is an annotated pseudogene. The CDR3 covers 19 residues. CDR3 sequence: CASSKVSSVRGIGTGELFF. CDR3 in DNA: TGTGCCAGCAGCAAAGTTTCTAGCGTTCGGGGCATCGGCACCGGGGAGCTGTTTTTT.

The chain is built from TRBV12-3 or TRBV12-4 and TRBJ2-1; the D is unclear. This CDR3 spans 12 amino acids. V lost 4 bases to trimming and J lost 7 bases, with 8 bases between them. The DNA for the CDR3 is TGTGCCAGCAGTTATTTCCCAAATGAGCAGTTCTTC. It translates to CASSYFPNEQFF.